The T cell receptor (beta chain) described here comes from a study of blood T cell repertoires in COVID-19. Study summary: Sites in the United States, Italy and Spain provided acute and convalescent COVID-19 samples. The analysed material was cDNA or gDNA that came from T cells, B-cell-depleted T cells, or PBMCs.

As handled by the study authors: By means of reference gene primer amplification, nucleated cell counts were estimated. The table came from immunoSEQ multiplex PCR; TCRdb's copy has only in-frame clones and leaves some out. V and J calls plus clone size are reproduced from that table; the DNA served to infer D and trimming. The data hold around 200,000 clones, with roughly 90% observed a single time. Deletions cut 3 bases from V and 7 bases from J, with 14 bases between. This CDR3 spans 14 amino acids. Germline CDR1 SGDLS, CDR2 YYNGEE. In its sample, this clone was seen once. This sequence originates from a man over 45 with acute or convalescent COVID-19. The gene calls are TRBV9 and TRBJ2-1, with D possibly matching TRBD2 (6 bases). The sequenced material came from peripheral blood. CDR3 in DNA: TGTGCCAGCAGCGCATGGGACTTCCCGAATGAGCAGTTCTTC. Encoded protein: CASSAWDFPNEQFF.